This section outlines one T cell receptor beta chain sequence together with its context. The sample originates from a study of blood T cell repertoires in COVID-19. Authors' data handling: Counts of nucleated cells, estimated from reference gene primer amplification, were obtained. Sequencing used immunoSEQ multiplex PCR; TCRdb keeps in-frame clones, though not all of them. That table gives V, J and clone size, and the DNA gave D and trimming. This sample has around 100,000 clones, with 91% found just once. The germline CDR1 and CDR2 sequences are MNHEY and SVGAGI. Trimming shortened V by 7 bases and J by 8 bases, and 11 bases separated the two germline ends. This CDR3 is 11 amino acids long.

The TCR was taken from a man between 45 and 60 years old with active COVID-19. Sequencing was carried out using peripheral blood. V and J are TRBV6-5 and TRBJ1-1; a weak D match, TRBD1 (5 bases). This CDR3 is CASTGDREAFF. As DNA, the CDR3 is TGTGCCAGCACTGGCGACAGAGAAGCTTTCTTT.